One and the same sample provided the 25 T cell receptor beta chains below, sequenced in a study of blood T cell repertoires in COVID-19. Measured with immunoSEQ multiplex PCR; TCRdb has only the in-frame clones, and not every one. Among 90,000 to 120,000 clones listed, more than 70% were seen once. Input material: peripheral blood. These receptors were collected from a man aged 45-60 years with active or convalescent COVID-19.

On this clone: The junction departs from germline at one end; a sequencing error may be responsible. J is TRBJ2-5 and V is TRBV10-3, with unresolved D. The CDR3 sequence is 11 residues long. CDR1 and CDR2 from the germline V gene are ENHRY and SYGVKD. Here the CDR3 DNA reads TGTGCCACCAGTTCTCAAGAGACCCAGTACTTC. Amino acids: CATSSQETQYF.

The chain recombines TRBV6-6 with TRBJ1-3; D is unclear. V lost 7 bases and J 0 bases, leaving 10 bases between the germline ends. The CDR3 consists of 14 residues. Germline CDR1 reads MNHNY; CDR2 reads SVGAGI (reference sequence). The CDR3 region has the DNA TGTGCCAGCACTCTGGTGAGCTCTGGAAACACCATATATTTT. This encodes CASTLVSSGNTIYF.

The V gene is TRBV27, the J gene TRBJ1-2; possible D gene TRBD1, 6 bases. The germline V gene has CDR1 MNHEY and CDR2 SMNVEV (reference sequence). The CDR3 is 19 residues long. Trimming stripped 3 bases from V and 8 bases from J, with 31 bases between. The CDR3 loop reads CASSFSPVWTANDLGGYTF. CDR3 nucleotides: TGTGCCAGCAGTTTCAGTCCCGTTTGGACAGCTAATGATTTGGGGGGCTACACCTTC.

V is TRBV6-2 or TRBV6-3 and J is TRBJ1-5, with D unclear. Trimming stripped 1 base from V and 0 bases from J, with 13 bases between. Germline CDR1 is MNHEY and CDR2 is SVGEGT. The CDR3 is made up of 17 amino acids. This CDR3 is CASSYFPEMVSNQPQHF. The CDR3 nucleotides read TGTGCCAGCAGTTACTTCCCAGAAATGGTTAGCAATCAGCCCCAGCATTTT.

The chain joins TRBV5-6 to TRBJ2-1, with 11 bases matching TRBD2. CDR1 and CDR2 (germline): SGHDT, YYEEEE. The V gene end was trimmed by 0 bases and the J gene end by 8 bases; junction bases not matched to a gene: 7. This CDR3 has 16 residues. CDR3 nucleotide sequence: TGTGCCAGCAGCTTGGCCCTAGCGGGAGGCATTGATGAGCAGTTCTTC. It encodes CASSLALAGGIDEQFF. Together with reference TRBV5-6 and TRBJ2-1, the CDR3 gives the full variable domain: DAGVTQSPTHLIKTRGQQVTLRCSPKSGHDTVSWYQQALGQGPQFIFQYYEEEERQRGNFPDRFSGHQFPNYSSELNVNALLLGDSALYLCASSLALAGGIDEQFFGPGTRLTVL.

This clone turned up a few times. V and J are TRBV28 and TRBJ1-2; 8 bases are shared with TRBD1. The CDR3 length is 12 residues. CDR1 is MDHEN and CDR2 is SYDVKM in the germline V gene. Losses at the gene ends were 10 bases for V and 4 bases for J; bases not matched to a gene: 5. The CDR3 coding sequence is TGTGCCACCAAGACAGGGGCCTATGGCTACACCTTC. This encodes CATKTGAYGYTF.

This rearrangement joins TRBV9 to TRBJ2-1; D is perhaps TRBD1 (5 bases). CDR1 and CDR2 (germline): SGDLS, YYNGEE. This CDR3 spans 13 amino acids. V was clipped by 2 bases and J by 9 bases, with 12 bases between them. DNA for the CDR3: TGTGCCAGCAGCGTCCAGGGCCTCGGTGAGCAGTTCTTC. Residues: CASSVQGLGEQFF.

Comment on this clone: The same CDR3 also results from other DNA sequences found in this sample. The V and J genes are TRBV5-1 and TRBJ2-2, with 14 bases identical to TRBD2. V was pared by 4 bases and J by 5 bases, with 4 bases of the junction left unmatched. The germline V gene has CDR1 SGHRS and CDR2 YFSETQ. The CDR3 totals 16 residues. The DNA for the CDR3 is TGCGCCAGCAGCCCCGGGACTAGCGGGAGAACCGGGGAGCTGTTTTTT. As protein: CASSPGTSGRTGELFF.

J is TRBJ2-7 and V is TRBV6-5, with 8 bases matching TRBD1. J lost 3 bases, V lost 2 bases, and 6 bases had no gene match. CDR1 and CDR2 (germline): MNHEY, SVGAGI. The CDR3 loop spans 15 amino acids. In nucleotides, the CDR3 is TGTGCCAGCAGTTACGACAGGGGAAGCGGCTACGAGCAGTACTTC. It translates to CASSYDRGSGYEQYF.

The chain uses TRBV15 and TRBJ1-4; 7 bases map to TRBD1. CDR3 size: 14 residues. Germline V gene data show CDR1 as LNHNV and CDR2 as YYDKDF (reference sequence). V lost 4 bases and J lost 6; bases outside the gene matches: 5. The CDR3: CATSKDRADEKLFF. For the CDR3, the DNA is TGTGCCACCAGCAAAGACAGGGCGGATGAAAAACTGTTTTTT.

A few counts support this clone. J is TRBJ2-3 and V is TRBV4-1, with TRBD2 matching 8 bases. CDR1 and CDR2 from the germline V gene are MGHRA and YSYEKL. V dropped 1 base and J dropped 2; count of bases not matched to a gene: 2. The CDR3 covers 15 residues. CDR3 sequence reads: CASSQVAGSTDTQYF. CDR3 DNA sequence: TGCGCCAGCAGCCAAGTAGCGGGGTCCACAGATACGCAGTATTTT.

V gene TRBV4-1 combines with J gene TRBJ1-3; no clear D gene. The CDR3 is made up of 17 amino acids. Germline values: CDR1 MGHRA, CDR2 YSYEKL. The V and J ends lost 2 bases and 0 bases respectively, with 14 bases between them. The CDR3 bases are TGCGCCAGCAGCCAATCGGAAGCGGGTGTCTCTGGAAACACCATATATTTT. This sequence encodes CASSQSEAGVSGNTIYF.

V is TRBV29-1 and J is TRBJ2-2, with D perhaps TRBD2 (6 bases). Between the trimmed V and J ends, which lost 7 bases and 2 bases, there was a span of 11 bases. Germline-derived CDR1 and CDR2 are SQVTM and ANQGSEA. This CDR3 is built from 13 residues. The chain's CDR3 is CSGSGPNTGELFF. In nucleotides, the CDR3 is TGCAGCGGTAGCGGCCCAAACACCGGGGAGCTGTTTTTT.

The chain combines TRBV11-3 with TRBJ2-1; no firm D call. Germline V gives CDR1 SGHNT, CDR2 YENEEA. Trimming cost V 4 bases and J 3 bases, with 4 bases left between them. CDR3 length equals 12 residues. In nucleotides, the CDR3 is TGTGCCAGCAGCTACGGCTACAATGAGCAGTTCTTC. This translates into CASSYGYNEQFF. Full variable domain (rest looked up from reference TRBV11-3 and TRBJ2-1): EAGVVQSPRYKIIEKKQPVAFWCNPISGHNTLYWYLQNLGQGPELLIRYENEEAVDDSQLPKDRFSAERLKGVDSTLKIQPAELGDSAVYLCASSYGYNEQFFGPGTRLTVL.

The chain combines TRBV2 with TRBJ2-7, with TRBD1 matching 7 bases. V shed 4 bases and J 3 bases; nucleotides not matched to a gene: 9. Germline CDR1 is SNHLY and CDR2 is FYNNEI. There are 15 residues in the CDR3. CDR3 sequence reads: CASSAYPGQYYEQYF. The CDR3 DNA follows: TGTGCCAGCAGTGCCTATCCGGGACAGTACTACGAGCAGTACTTC.

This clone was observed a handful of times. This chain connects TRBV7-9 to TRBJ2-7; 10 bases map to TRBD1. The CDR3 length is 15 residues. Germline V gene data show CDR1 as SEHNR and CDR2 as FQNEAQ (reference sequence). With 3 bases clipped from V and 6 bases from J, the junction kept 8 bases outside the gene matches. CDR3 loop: CASSFLDRGLGEQYF. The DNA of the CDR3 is TGTGCCAGCAGCTTCTTAGACAGGGGGCTAGGCGAGCAGTACTTC.

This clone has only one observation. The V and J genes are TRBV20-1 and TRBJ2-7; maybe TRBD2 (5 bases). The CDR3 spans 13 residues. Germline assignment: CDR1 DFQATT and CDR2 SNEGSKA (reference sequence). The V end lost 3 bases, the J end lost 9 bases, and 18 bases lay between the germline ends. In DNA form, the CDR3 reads TGCAGTGCTAGTCAGAGGGCTGGAGGATGGCAGTACTTC. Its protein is CSASQRAGGWQYF.

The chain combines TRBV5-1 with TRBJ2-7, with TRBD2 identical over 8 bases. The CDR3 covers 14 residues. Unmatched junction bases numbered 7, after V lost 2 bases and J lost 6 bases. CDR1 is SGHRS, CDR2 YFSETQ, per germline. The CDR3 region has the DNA TGCGCCAGCAGCTTTATAGCGGGATTTGGCGAGCAGTACTTC. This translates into CASSFIAGFGEQYF.

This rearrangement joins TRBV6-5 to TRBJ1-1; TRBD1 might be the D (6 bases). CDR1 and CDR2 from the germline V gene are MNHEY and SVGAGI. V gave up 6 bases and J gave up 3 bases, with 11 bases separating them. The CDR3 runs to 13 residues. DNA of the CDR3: TGTGCCAGCAGCCGGACAGAATACACTGAAGCTTTCTTT. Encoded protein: CASSRTEYTEAFF.

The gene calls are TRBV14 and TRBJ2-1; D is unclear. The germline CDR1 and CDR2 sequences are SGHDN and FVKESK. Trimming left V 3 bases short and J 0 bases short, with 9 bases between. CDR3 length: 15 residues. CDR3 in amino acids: CASSQTRISYNEQFF. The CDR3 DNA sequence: TGTGCCAGCAGCCAGACGCGGATCTCCTACAATGAGCAGTTCTTC.

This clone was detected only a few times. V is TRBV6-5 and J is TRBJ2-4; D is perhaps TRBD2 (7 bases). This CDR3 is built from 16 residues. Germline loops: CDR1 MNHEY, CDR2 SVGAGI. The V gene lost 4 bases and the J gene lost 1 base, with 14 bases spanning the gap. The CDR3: CASSWDGGAAKNIQYF. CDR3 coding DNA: TGTGCCAGCAGTTGGGATGGGGGGGCGGCCAAAAACATTCAGTACTTC.

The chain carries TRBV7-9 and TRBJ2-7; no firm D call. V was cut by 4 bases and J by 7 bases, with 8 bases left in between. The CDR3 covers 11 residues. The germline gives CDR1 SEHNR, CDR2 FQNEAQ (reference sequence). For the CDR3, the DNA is TGTGCCAGCAGCTGGAGTGGGGAGCAGTACTTC. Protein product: CASSWSGEQYF.

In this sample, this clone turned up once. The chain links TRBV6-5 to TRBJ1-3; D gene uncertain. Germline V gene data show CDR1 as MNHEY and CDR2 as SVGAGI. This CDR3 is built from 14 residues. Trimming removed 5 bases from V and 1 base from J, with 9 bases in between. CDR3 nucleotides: TGTGCCAGCAGTCTTCGGAGGTCTGGAAACACCATATATTTT. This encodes CASSLRRSGNTIYF.

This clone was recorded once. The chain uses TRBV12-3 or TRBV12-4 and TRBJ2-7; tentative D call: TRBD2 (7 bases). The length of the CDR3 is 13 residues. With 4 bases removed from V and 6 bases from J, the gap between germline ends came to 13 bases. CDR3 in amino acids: CASSSSGEGEQYF. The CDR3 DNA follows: TGTGCCAGCAGTTCCTCAGGGGAGGGCGAGCAGTACTTC.

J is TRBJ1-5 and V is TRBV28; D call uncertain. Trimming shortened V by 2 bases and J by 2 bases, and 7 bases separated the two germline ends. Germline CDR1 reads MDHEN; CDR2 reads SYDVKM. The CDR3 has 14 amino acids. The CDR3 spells CASSLGGRNQPQHF. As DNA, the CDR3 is TGTGCCAGCAGTTTAGGTGGGCGCAATCAGCCCCAGCATTTT.